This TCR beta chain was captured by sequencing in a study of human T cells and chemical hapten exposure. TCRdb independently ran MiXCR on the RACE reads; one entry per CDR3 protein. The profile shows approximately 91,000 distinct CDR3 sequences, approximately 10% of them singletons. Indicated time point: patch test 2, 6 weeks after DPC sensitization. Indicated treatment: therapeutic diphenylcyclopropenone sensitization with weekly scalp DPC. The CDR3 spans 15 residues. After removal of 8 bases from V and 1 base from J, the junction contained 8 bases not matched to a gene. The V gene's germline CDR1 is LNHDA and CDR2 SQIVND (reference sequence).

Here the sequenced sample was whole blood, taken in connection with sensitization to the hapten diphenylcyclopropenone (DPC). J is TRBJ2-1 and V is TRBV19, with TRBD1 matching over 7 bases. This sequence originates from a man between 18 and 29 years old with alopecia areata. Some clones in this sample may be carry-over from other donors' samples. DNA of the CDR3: TGTGCCAGTGGAAGAGACAGGGCTTCCTACAATGAGCAGTTCTTC. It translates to CASGRDRASYNEQFF.